The clone carrying this TCR beta chain has a handful of counts. These data are taken from a study of quantifying T cell responses using KT2 cells. Whole-study context: RNA was reverse transcribed with TCR alpha and beta constant-region primers.

A single-stranded UMI oligo with SP2 sequence was ligated to cDNA 3' ends. The first PCR ran 3 to 5 cycles with an equimolar RC1.1 and RC1.2 beta primer mix. TCRdb re-called the UMI-ligation and nested PCR reads with MiXCR, one entry per CDR3 protein. The sample carries tens of thousands of distinct CDR3 sequences, 7.3% recorded once. Germline V CDR1 and CDR2: MDHEN, SYDVKM. This CDR3 has 15 amino acids. V shed 5 bases, J shed 1 base, and the junction held 4 bases outside the gene matches. This TCR came from a human donor. The sequenced sample was PBMCs spiked with cells of the T cell clone KT2. V is TRBV28 and J is TRBJ1-1; 10 nucleotides match TRBD1. The CDR3 region has the DNA TGTGCCAGCAGTCCTGACAGGGGGCGGAACACTGAAGCTTTCTTT. This sequence encodes CASSPDRGRNTEAFF.